Reported below is one TCR beta chain. Source study methods: Amplified reference gene primers provided the basis for estimating nucleated cell counts. This table comes from immunoSEQ multiplex PCR, and its TCRdb copy is limited to in-frame clones, with some not included. V and J calls plus clone size are reproduced from that table; the DNA served to infer D and trimming. The sample includes about 120,000 clones, about 85% of them seen just once. The sample comes from a study of blood T cell repertoires in COVID-19. CDR1 and CDR2 from the germline V gene are SGHRS and YFSETQ. There are 16 residues in the CDR3. The J segment lost 14 bases and the V segment lost 4 bases, leaving 17 bases of the junction unmatched.

This TCR derives from an elderly man with active or convalescent COVID-19. Sequenced material: peripheral blood. The rearrangement links TRBV5-1 to TRBJ2-3; 12 bases agree with TRBD2. For the CDR3, the DNA is TGCGCCAGCAGCCCCCAGGTCCCTAGCGGGAGGGCCGGGGCGTATTTT. Residues: CASSPQVPSGRAGAYF.